This TCR beta chain appears in the sequencing data of a study of control samples from healthy donors and cancer patients (TCRdb year 2020). Library creation used the immunoSEQ multiplex PCR assay. Not all clones reach the TCRdb copy of this immuneACCESS table, which keeps in-frame sequences only. Checked studies attribute under half of the gap to unresolved V genes and leave the rest unexplained. This sample has some 87,000 clones in its table, and approximately 82% of those were observed once. Together, the top ten hold 11% of the sample. A note on this clone: Its antigen is unknown. One base away there is no much larger clone; base qualities are not given.

From V the trimming removes 11 bases and from J it removes 0 bases, while the gene matches leave 4 bases of the junction unaccounted for. There are 14 amino acids in the CDR3, from cysteine to phenylalanine inclusive. Only CDR3 DNA is held: 42 bases, read in frame from base 1. CDR1 SEHNR and CDR2 FQNEAQ are derived from the germline V gene (reference sequence). The clonotype originates from a man in his sixties with head and neck cancer. Sequencing was performed on PBMCs. The receptor chain draws on TRBV7-9 and TRBJ2-1, and 10 junction bases match TRBD1. The CDR3: CAWGTGDSYNEQFF. At the DNA level, the sequence is TGTGCCTGGGGGACAGGGGACTCCTACAATGAGCAGTTCTTC.